This TCR beta chain was sequenced in a study of CD8 T cells in Susac syndrome. The control group consisted of healthy donors matched for age and sex. Study-wide findings and caveats: It was acknowledged by the study that relatively few individuals were included in its TCR sequencing and HLA analysis.

To note about this clonotype: Its antigen remains unidentified.

About 0.45 to 1 ug RNA was reverse transcribed with random hexamers. Across 54 Vbeta and 13 Jbeta, immunoSEQ multiplex PCR amplified TCR beta CDR3. One entry per CDR3 protein results from TCRdb running MiXCR on the immunoSEQ multiplex PCR reads. The data hold 140,000 to 150,000 distinct CDR3 sequences, with approximately 93% observed a single time. The ends lost 3 bases at V and 2 bases at J; junction bases unmatched: 7. CDR1 and CDR2 (germline): DFQATT, SNEGSKA (reference sequence). The CDR3 is 15 amino acids. This sequence originates from a human donor in good health. The source material was CD4+ T cells from PBMCs. The chain couples TRBV20-1 to TRBJ2-3; 8 nucleotides agree with TRBD1. The DNA for the CDR3 is TGCAGTGCTAGTCGACAGGGGAGGCTCACAGATACGCAGTATTTT. This encodes CSASRQGRLTDTQYF.